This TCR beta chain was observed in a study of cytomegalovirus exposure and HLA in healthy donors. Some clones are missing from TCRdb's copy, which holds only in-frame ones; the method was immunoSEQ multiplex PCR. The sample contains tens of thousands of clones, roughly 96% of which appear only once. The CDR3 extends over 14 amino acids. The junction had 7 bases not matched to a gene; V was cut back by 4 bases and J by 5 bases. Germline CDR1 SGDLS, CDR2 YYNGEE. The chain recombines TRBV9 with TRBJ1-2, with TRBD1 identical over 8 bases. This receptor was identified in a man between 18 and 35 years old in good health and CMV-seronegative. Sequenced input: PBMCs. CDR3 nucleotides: TGTGCCAGCAGCTCCCGGACAGGGCAATATGGCTACACCTTC. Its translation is CASSSRTGQYGYTF.